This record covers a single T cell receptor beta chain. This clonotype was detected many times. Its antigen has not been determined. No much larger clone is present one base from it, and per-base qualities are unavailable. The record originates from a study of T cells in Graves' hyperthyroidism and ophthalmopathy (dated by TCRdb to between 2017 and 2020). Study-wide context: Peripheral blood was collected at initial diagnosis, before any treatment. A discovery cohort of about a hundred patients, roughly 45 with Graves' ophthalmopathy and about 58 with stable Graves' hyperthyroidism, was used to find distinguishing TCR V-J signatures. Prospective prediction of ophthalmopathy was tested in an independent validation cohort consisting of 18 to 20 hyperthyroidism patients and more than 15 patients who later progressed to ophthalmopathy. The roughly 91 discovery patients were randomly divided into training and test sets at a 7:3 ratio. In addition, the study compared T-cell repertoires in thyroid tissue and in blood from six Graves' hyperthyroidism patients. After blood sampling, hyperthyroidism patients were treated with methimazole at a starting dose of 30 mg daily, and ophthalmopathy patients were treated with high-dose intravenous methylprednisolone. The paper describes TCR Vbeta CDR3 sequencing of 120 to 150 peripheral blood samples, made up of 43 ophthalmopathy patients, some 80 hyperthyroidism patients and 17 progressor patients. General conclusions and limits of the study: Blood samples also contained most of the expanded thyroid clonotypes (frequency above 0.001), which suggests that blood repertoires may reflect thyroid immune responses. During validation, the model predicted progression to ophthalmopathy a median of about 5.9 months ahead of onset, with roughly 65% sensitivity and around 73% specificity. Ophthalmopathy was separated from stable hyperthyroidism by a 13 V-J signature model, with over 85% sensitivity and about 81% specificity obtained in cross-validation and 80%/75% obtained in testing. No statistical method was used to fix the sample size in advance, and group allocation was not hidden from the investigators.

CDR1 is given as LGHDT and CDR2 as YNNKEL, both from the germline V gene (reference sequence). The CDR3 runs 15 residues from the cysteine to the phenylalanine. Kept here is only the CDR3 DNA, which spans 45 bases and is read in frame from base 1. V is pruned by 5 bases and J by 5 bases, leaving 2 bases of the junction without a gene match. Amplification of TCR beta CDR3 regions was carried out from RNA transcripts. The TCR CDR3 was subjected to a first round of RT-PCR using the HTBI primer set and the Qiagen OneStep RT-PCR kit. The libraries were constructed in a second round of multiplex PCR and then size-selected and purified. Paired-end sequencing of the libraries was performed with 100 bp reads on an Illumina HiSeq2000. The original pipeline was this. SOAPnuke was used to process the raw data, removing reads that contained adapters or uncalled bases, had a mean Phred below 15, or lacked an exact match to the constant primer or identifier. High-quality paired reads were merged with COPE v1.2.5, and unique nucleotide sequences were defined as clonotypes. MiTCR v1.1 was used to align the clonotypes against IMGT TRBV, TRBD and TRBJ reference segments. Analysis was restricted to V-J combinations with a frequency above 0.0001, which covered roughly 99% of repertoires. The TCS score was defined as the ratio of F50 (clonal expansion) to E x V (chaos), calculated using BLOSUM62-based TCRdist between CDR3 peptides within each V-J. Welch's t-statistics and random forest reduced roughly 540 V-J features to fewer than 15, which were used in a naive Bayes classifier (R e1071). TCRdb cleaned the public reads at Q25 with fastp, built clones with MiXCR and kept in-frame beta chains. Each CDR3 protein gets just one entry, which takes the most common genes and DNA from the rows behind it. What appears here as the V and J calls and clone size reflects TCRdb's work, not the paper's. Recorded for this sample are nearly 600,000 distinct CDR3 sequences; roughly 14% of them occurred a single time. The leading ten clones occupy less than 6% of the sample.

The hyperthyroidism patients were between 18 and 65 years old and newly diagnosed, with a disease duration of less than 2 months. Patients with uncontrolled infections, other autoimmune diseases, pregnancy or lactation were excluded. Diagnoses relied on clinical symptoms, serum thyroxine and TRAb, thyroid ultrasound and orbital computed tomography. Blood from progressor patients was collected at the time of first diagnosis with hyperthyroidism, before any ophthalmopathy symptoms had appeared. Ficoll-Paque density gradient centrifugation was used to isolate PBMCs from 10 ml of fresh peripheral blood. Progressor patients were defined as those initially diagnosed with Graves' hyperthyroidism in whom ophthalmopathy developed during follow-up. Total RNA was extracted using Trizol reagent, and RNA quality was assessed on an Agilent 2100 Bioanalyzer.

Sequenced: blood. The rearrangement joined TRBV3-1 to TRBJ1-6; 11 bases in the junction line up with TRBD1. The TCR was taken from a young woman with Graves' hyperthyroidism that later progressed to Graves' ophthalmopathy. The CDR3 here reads CASSGTGGDNSPLHF. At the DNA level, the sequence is TGTGCCAGCAGCGGGACAGGGGGAGATAATTCACCCCTCCACTTT.